This T cell receptor beta chain was profiled in a study of regulatory T cells in long-lasting Graves disease. Time point: persistent/refractory GD, antithyroid drugs over 5 years with positive TRAb. Construction of the TCR library relied on RNA isolated from PBMCs. The authors diagnosed Graves' disease using American Thyroid Association guidelines. Whole-study findings and limits: Persistent disease samples used TRBV28, TRBJ1-2 and TRBJ2-5 preferentially. Newly diagnosed Graves' patients had higher TCR diversity than persistent ones.

The CDR3 has 15 amino acids. Trimming shortened V by 0 bases and J by 3 bases, and 8 bases separated the two germline ends. In germline, CDR1 is LNHNV, CDR2 YYDKDF (reference sequence). Arm-PCR with iRepertoire HTBI primers amplified the CDR3 regions for these TCR beta libraries. Original handling: In the combined samples, 62 TRBV and under 15 TRBJ segments were identified. One entry per CDR3 protein results from TCRdb running MiXCR on the multiplex PCR reads. The V and J calls, along with clone size, are taken from TCRdb and not from the paper's own processing. Here the sample spans under 500,000 distinct CDR3 sequences, more than 20% being singletons. The table lists this clonotype with many counts. Its target is not known.

V and J are TRBV15 and TRBJ2-2, with D tentatively TRBD1 or TRBD2 (5 bases each). The receptor was isolated from a female donor with Graves disease. Sequencing was performed on peripheral blood mononuclear cells (PBMCs), taken when the disease was refractory, from a patient treated with antithyroid drugs. CDR3: CATSRDVGDTGELFF. CDR3 nucleotides: TGTGCCACCAGCAGAGATGTGGGGGACACCGGGGAGCTGTTTTTT.